The 3 T cell receptor beta chains listed next were all sequenced from one sample in a study of blood T cell repertoires in COVID-19. Generated by immunoSEQ multiplex PCR, the TCRdb table keeps only in-frame clones and is missing some. The profile shows under 250,000 clones, around nine tenths of them singletons. Sequenced input: PBMCs or T cells enriched from blood (not recorded which). All receptors derive from a woman aged 40 to 50 who had been exposed to COVID-19.

This clone was picked up one time. V and J are TRBV6-2 or TRBV6-3 and TRBJ1-5, with D unresolved. The CDR3 has 14 residues. Germline V gene data show CDR1 as MNHEY and CDR2 as SVGEGT. The V gene lost 2 bases and the J gene lost 7 bases, with 12 bases spanning the gap. This CDR3 is CASSYRGGRQPQHF. DNA for the CDR3: TGTGCCAGCAGTTACAGAGGTGGAAGACAGCCCCAGCATTTT.

The chain employs TRBV28 and TRBJ1-2, with 8 positions matching TRBD1. In germline, CDR1 is MDHEN, CDR2 SYDVKM. Trimming took 6 bases from V and 2 from J; bases not matched to a gene: 11. The CDR3 loop spans 16 amino acids. CDR3 residues: CASSEKGTGLNYGYTF. In nucleotides, the CDR3 is TGTGCCAGCAGCGAAAAAGGGACAGGACTAAACTATGGCTACACCTTC.

The rearrangement uses TRBV28 and TRBJ1-1; a weak D match, TRBD1 (6 bases). Germline CDR1 MDHEN, CDR2 SYDVKM. The CDR3 loop spans 12 amino acids. V gave up 7 bases and J gave up 7 bases, with 13 bases separating them. The CDR3 reads CASTPGALEAFF. DNA of the CDR3: TGTGCCAGCACTCCAGGGGCCCTTGAAGCTTTCTTT.